This T cell receptor (beta chain) was recorded in a study of naive and memory T cell subsets (dated by TCRdb to 2016 to 2017). Some background on the complete study: The figure summarizing the skin biopsy and whole blood samples listed around 10 blood donors, 7 tuberculin skin test biopsies and 3 saline control biopsies. PCR2 was typically run as a SYBR Green qPCR and stopped at a set threshold, although low-input samples could use end-point PCR of about 6 cycles instead.

Regarding this clonotype: The target of this receptor is not known. Base quality data are lacking; no much larger clone is found one base away.

What the research found in general, with its limitations: The RNA-based method was acknowledged to be potentially sensitive to changes in TCR transcripts with T cell activation and differentiation.

Libraries were built with 5' RACE. Four rounds of PCR, run with the SP2 primer together with nested alpha and beta constant region primers, were used to amplify the ligated cDNA. For the blood and skin samples, reverse transcription of TCR RNA was done with SuperScript IV along with alpha and beta constant region primers. T4 RNA ligase 1 was used to ligate an oligonucleotide containing the Illumina SP2 primer and a UMI to the 3' end of the cDNA. The 12-nucleotide UMI was composed of two random hexamers separated by an eight-base spacer, which was included to prevent hairpin formation. From the second PCR onward, TCR alpha and beta chain libraries were processed separately, and dual indexing was applied for multiplexing. After pooling, the indexed libraries were analyzed by capillary electrophoresis and sequenced on either an Illumina MiSeq or NextSeq. Libraries were spiked with PhiX DNA at roughly 5-7.5% so that base diversity was increased and cluster recognition was improved. As for how the authors treated the data: UMIs were extracted from read 2 by Demultiplexor and combined with the TCR sequence from read 1, and reads were split according to sample indices. Decombinator identified V and J genes and V-J junctions, assigning each TCR a five-part identifier including V and J deletions. UMIs were used by Collapsinator to correct sequencing errors and PCR amplification heterogeneity, so that a UMI-based abundance was obtained for each TCR. Identifiers were converted to nucleotide sequence by CDR3Translator and translated to amino acids, and CDR3 regions were extracted on the basis of terminal motifs. Error-corrected counts of alpha and beta TCRs from blood and skin were compared after being normalized to the amount of input RNA. The public reads were reprocessed in TCRdb via fastp at Q25 and MiXCR, keeping in-frame beta chains. A single entry per CDR3 protein holds the most common genes and DNA from its merged rows. TCRdb's processing, not the authors', yielded these V and J calls. The sample table contains approximately 32,000 distinct CDR3 sequences; only one count was recorded for roughly 17% of them. The ten largest clones add up to around 2.5% of the sample.

The cysteine opens and the phenylalanine closes a CDR3 of 15 amino acids. Solely the CDR3 DNA is kept, with 45 bases framed from the first base. Between the V and J ends, shortened by 0 bases and 10 bases respectively, the junction contains 13 bases. In the germline V gene (reference sequence), CDR1 corresponds to MNHNY and CDR2 to SVGAGI. Using 3' ligation of a UMI-containing oligonucleotide to TCR cDNA, the study laid out a robust and sensitive protocol to amplify, sequence and analyze TCRs. Whole blood analysis involved drawing about 2.3 ml of peripheral blood from adult healthy volunteers into Tempus tubes and then extracting RNA following the manufacturer's instructions. Total RNA was used without cell sorting and was treated with RQ1 DNase before reverse transcription, with a target input of roughly 1 to 1000 ng. To check how robust the pipeline was in samples where T cells make up a minority population, libraries were built from skin biopsies and whole blood.

The sequence derives from a female donor in good health. The V and J genes are TRBV6-6 and TRBJ1-6; matching of 6 bases hints at TRBD1 as the D gene. The nucleotides are TGTGCCAGCAGTTACTCGACGGGGGGGCAATCACCCCTCCACTTT. The translation is CASSYSTGGQSPLHF.